The 4 T cell receptor beta chains below come from one sample, sequenced in a study of monozygotic twins with inflammatory bowel disease. TCRdb reprocessed the 5' RACE reads, with one entry per CDR3 protein and no DNA. Reported are about 380,000 distinct CDR3 sequences; the ten largest clones contain around 2.6%. Sequencing was carried out using blood. The receptors derive from a human donor with ulcerative colitis or Crohn's disease, or a healthy co-twin of an affected twin (not recorded which).

This chain links TRBV30 with TRBJ2-3. Germline lookup yields CDR1 GTSNPN and CDR2 SVGIG (reference sequence). This CDR3 contains 12 residues. CDR3 amino acids: CAGRINTDTQYF.

The chain employs TRBV20-1 and TRBJ1-6; TCRdb indicates TRBD1, and absent DNA this call remains unverified. CDR3 size: 17 residues. Germline V lookup: CDR1 DFQATT, CDR2 SNEGSKA (reference sequence). Here the CDR3 reads CSARRHSGQGPNSPLHF.

This chain joins TRBV30 and TRBJ2-1; as DNA is missing, the TRBD1 call by TCRdb cannot be tested. This CDR3 contains 15 residues. Germline V gives CDR1 GTSNPN, CDR2 SVGIG (reference sequence). The CDR3 spells CAWSGAGASNNEQFF.

The J gene is TRBJ2-5, the V gene TRBV6-2 or TRBV6-3. Germline values: CDR1 MNHEY, CDR2 SVGEGT. This CDR3 has 12 amino acids. The CDR3 region is CASSNGWETQYF.